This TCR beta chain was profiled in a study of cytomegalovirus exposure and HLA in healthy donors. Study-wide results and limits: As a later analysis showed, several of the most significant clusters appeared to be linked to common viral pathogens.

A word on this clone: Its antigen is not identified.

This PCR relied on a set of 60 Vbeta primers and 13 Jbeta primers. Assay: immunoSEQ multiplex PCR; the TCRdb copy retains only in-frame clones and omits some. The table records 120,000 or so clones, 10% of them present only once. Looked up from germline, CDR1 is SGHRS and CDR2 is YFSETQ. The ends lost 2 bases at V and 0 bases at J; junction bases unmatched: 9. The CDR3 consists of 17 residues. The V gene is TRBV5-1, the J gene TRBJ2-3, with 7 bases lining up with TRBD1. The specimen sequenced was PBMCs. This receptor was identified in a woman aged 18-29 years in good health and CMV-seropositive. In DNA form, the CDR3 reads TGCGCCAGCAGCTTTGTACCTGAGGGACAGAGCACAGATACGCAGTATTTT. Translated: CASSFVPEGQSTDTQYF.